The present T cell receptor beta chain was sequenced within a study of blood T cells in healthy people across ages (dated by TCRdb to between 2014 and 2017). In terms of the full investigation: In model experiments, roughly one uniquely barcoded TCR beta cDNA molecule per two T cells was captured by template switching. The study measured age-related changes in TCR beta repertoire diversity using deep sequencing normalized with unique cDNA molecular identifiers. Donors were grouped into four age groups: young (average 16 years), middle-aged (around 39), aged (roughly 62) and long-lived (about 82). Donors of different ages were randomly distributed across sequencing lanes to avoid experimental bias. The study analyzed two additional independent replicas of 1 million unique cDNA reads from the same blood draw for two donors, one aged 18 to 30 and one aged 80 or older. Study-level results and caveats: Observed TCR beta diversity correlated strongly with the percentage of naive T cells measured by flow cytometry. Bulk unsorted PBMC profiling prevented conclusive comparison of naive and antigen-experienced compartments. Donor CMV infection status was unknown, potentially confounding age-related changes in expanded clonotypes. As age increased, observed TCR beta diversity per million T cells dropped in a roughly linear way, and a significant reduction was already evident by age roughly 36. Total diversity estimates from one million sequenced T cells were considered lower bounds and underestimates. Compared with the aged group, the long-lived group had more naive CD4+ T cells, fewer expanded clones and increased TCR diversity, a pattern suggesting age selection.

Donors were 30 to 45 systemically healthy Caucasian individuals from Russia aged about 6 to 100 years. Each donor gave ten milliliters of peripheral blood, drawn into EDTA-treated Vacutainer tubes. Ficoll-Paque density-gradient centrifugation was used to isolate PBMCs, with at least 7 million obtained per sample. Trizol reagent was used to extract total RNA from PBMCs, with at least 5 micrograms per sample. The percentages of naive CD45RAhigh/CD27high T cells were determined by flow cytometry on a PBMC aliquot from every donor. Trimming removed 4 bases from V and 8 bases from J; the gene matches leave 14 bases unexplained. The CDR3 runs 16 amino acids, cysteine and phenylalanine included. The retained sequence is limited to the CDR3, 48 bases, with the frame set at the first base. According to the germline V gene, CDR1 reads SGHRS and CDR2 reads YFSETQ. This clonotype turned up a few times. Its antigen remains undetermined. The input lacks base qualities; no much larger clone sits a single base away.

Libraries came from 5' RACE. TCRdb records Illumina HiSeq 2500 as the sequencer. A second roughly 6 to 12 cycle PCR used a sample-barcoded 5' primer and a J-beta primer mix. A unique molecular identifier was introduced onto each TCR beta cDNA molecule by a template-switch 5' adaptor carrying 12 random nucleotides. Each sample yielded at least 2.5 million CDR3-containing paired-end reads. The Mint cDNA synthesis kit, primed by a TRBC-specific oligonucleotide, was used to synthesize first-strand cDNA from all RNA. After uracil-DNA glycosylase treatment, a first 18-cycle PCR used universal primers M1SS and BC2_uni_R on all cDNA. Under the source paper's analysis protocol: For normalization, 1 million high-quality reads were randomly selected from each sample, with every read carrying a distinct molecular identifier. Instead of being binned into consensus sequences, reads that shared molecular identifiers were thrown out. CDR3 identification, clonotype clustering and error correction used MiTCR with a Q25 quality threshold and the strictest error-elimination algorithm. A nonparametric unseen species model with Euler transformation was used to estimate lower-bound total TCR beta diversity. TCRdb handled the public reads itself, with Q25 trimming in fastp and clone calling in MiXCR, and kept productive beta chains. Each entry is one CDR3 protein sequence, shown with its most common DNA and genes. Clone size and V and J calls follow TCRdb, not the original study. This sample holds 650,000 to 950,000 distinct CDR3 sequences; 40% to 50% were observed only once. Nearly 20% of the sample goes to the ten largest clones.

This TCR was recovered from a man between 60 and 75 years old in good health. Rearrangement joined TRBV5-1 to TRBJ2-1, with 8 junctional bases fitting TRBD1. The source material was blood. The nucleotide sequence is TGCGCCAGCAGCCAGAAGACAGGGGTTTTCGTGGATGAGCAGTTCTTC. Translated, it reads CASSQKTGVFVDEQFF.